The 18 T cell receptor beta chains presented below share a single source sample, sequenced in a study of a mutant IDH1 vaccine in newly diagnosed glioma (dated by TCRdb to the early 2020s). This sample's time point label indicates: week 5, during vaccination. Each vaccine dose was 300 ug of a 20-mer mutant IDH1 peptide in Montanide, given subcutaneously with topical imiquimod. Library preparation used the immunoSEQ multiplex PCR assay. This immuneACCESS table, as held by TCRdb, lists in-frame sequences with V and J called but not all clones. Of the missing ones, under half trace to an unresolved V gene in checked studies; the others have no known cause. In all, the sample holds approximately 24,000 clones, and about 77% of those were seen once. More than 9% of the sample is in the top ten clones. Antigen specificity for these receptors is unknown. The material was PBMCs, obtained from a glioma patient whose treatment included an IDH1 peptide vaccine. These receptors were taken from a man between 40 and 49 years old with glioma.

This sequence joins TRBV6-1 and TRBJ1-1; D gene uncertain. CDR3 length: 15 residues. Germline values: CDR1 MNHNS, CDR2 SASEGT. Between the trimmed V and J ends, which lost 4 bases and 0 bases, there was a span of 12 bases. The CDR3 bases are TGTGCCAGCAGTGCCGGGATGTTCATGAACACTGAAGCTTTCTTT. Translated, it gives CASSAGMFMNTEAFF.

This rearrangement joins TRBV5-1 to TRBJ1-1; D remains unclear. V lost 4 bases, J lost 4 bases, and 20 bases lay in between. CDR1 SGHRS and CDR2 YFSETQ come from the germline V gene. The CDR3 totals 16 residues. CDR3 sequence: CASSVGDLWSGTEAFF. The CDR3 coding sequence is TGCGCCAGCAGCGTTGGAGACCTTTGGTCGGGCACTGAAGCTTTCTTT.

The chain links TRBV5-4 to TRBJ2-7; TRBD2 matches at 12 bases. The V gene's germline CDR1 is SGHNT and CDR2 YYREEE (reference sequence). The CDR3 spans 16 residues. V lost 4 bases, J lost 3 bases, and 8 bases stayed unmatched. In nucleotides, the CDR3 is TGTGCCAGCAGCGGGGGACTAGCGGGTTCTGACTACGAGCAGTACTTC. This gives the protein CASSGGLAGSDYEQYF.

CDR3 region: CASSQGPYGYTF. For the CDR3, the DNA is TGTGCCAGCAGCCAAGGCCCGTATGGCTACACCTTC. V is TRBV14 and J is TRBJ1-2; D is uncertain. Per the germline V gene, CDR1 is SGHDN and CDR2 is FVKESK. Trimming took off 1 base at V and 5 bases at J, with 5 bases between the two ends. The CDR3 has 12 amino acids.

The V gene is TRBV5-4, the J gene TRBJ2-7; D gene uncertain. Germline lookup yields CDR1 SGHNT and CDR2 YYREEE (reference sequence). Trimming stripped 5 bases from V and 3 bases from J, with 12 bases between. The CDR3 spans 13 residues. The CDR3 is CASRSPDDYEQYF. The CDR3 nucleotides read TGTGCCAGCAGATCCCCAGACGACTACGAGCAGTACTTC.

V gene TRBV29-1 combines with J gene TRBJ2-5, with a tentative D call TRBD2 (6 bases). This CDR3 spans 13 amino acids. The ends were cut back, 6 bases at V and 4 bases at J, with 15 bases in the middle. CDR1 is SQVTM, CDR2 ANQGSEA, per germline. The CDR3 DNA follows: TGCAGCGTCTATCGGGAGCGCGTAGAGACCCAGTACTTC. This codes for CSVYRERVETQYF.

The rearrangement joins TRBV13 to TRBJ2-1; D call uncertain. This CDR3 is built from 15 residues. V gave up 5 bases and J gave up 7 bases, with 18 bases separating them. The germline V gene encodes CDR1 PRHDT and CDR2 FYEKMQ (reference sequence). CDR3 loop: CASSRLPRAVNEQFF. In DNA form, the CDR3 reads TGTGCCAGCAGCCGCCTTCCTAGGGCTGTGAATGAGCAGTTCTTC.

This clone was seen a few times. The CDR3 is CASSKGQGDAGNEQFF. CDR3 bases: TGTGCCAGTAGTAAGGGACAGGGTGATGCAGGCAATGAGCAGTTCTTC. J is TRBJ2-1 and V is TRBV19, with 9 bases identical to TRBD1. The V gene's germline CDR1 is LNHDA and CDR2 SQIVND (reference sequence). The CDR3 extends over 16 amino acids. V trimming: 4 bases; J trimming: 6 bases; junction bases outside the gene matches: 10.

CDR3 in amino acids: CASSGESHSPLHF. CDR3 nucleotide sequence: TGTGCCAGCAGCGGGGAGTCACATTCACCCCTCCACTTT. The gene calls are TRBV7-9 and TRBJ1-6, with D hard to call. The CDR3 covers 13 residues. The germline V and J ends were trimmed by 5 bases and 8 bases, with 10 bases remaining between them. Looked up from germline, CDR1 is SEHNR and CDR2 is FQNEAQ (reference sequence).

In this sample, this clone turned up once. The chain has TRBV11-2 and TRBJ1-2; TRBD1 is a possible D gene (5 bases). Per the germline V gene, CDR1 is SGHAT and CDR2 is FQNNGV. V was clipped by 5 bases and J by 4 bases, with 17 bases between them. The CDR3 length is 15 residues. The CDR3 region has the DNA TGTGCCAGCAGCGGGAATTGGGACTCCGGCTATGGCTACACCTTC. Translation: CASSGNWDSGYGYTF. The variable domain in full, with the rest retrieved from reference TRBV11-2 and TRBJ1-2, is EAGVAQSPRYKIIEKRQSVAFWCNPISGHATLYWYQQILGQGPKLLIQFQNNGVVDDSQLPKDRFSAERLKGVDSTLKIQPAKLEDSAVYLCASSGNWDSGYGYTFGSGTRLTVV.

This chain uses TRBV5-3 with TRBJ2-1; 8 nucleotides match TRBD2. TRBV5-3 has ORF status, its function being uncertain. Trimming at V came to 4 bases and at J to 9 bases, leaving 6 bases not matched to a gene. The CDR3 has 13 amino acids. Here the CDR3 reads CARSAGREAEQFF. In DNA, the CDR3 is TGTGCCAGAAGCGCCGGGAGGGAAGCTGAGCAGTTCTTC.

CDR3 residues: CASNRGGYNEQFF. CDR3 coding DNA: TGTGCCAGCAACAGGGGGGGATACAATGAGCAGTTCTTC. This chain links TRBV6-1 with TRBJ2-1; D perhaps matches TRBD1 (8 bases). Germline CDR1 is MNHNS and CDR2 is SASEGT. The CDR3 runs to 13 residues. Trimming pared 7 bases from V and 4 bases from J, leaving 11 bases between.

With regard to this clone: This sequence may be a read error, since a much larger clone differs from it by one base. Other DNA sequences from this sample encode an identical CDR3 as well. The genes are TRBV5-6 and TRBJ1-2; possibly TRBD1 for D (5 bases). The length of the CDR3 is 16 residues. V lost 3 bases to trimming and J lost 8 bases, with 23 bases between them. Germline lookup yields CDR1 SGHDT and CDR2 YYEEEE. The CDR3 loop is CASSWAGLRGGGGYTF. CDR3 bases: TGTGCCAGCAGCTGGGCAGGGTTAAGAGGTGGGGGGGGCTACACCTTC.

V gene TRBV6-6 combines with J gene TRBJ2-2; 7 bases match TRBD1. After removal of 3 bases from V and 4 bases from J, the junction contained 8 bases not matched to a gene. This CDR3 contains 16 residues. Germline V gives CDR1 MNHNY, CDR2 SVGAGI (reference sequence). CDR3 DNA sequence: TGTGCCAGCAGTTATCCGACAGGGATAAGCACCGGGGAGCTGTTTTTT. It is translated as CASSYPTGISTGELFF.

This chain connects TRBV13 to TRBJ1-2, with D perhaps TRBD1 (6 bases). This CDR3 has 15 residues. V shed 2 bases and J shed 4 bases, with 14 bases lying between them. Germline V CDR1 and CDR2: PRHDT, FYEKMQ (reference sequence). As DNA, the CDR3 is TGTGCCAGCAGCTTACTCGGACAGAGCCTCTATGGCTACACCTTC. Translation gives CASSLLGQSLYGYTF. The whole variable domain, filled in from reference TRBV13 and TRBJ1-2, reads AAGVIQSPRHLIKEKRETATLKCYPIPRHDTVYWYQQGPGQDPQFLISFYEKMQSDKGSIPDRFSAQQFSDYHSELNMSSLELGDSALYFCASSLLGQSLYGYTFGSGTRLTVV.

The J gene is TRBJ2-1, the V gene TRBV5-1; D remains unclear. The CDR3 is 11 amino acids. V lost 0 bases and J 9 bases, leaving 4 bases between the germline ends. The germline V gene has CDR1 SGHRS and CDR2 YFSETQ. CDR3 region: CASSLVGEQFF. The CDR3 region has the DNA TGCGCCAGCAGCTTGGTCGGTGAGCAGTTCTTC.

This clone was picked up a small number of times. The chain couples TRBV6-5 to TRBJ1-1, with a weak D call TRBD1 (5 bases). Germline V gives CDR1 MNHEY, CDR2 SVGAGI. The CDR3 extends over 14 amino acids. The V end lost 6 bases, the J end lost 0 bases, and 11 bases lay between the germline ends. The CDR3 spells CASRMGPMNTEAFF. CDR3 bases: TGTGCCAGCAGGATGGGACCTATGAACACTGAAGCTTTCTTT.

The genes are TRBV2 and TRBJ2-7; 10 bases align to TRBD1. The CDR3 has 14 residues. Germline trimming cut 5 bases from V and 5 bases from J; bases unmatched to any gene: 6. The germline CDR1 and CDR2 sequences are SNHLY and FYNNEI. Here the CDR3 reads CASSSSGQGDEQYF. CDR3 DNA: TGTGCCAGCAGTTCGTCTGGACAGGGGGACGAGCAGTACTTC.